This TCR beta chain derives from a study of early T cells in non-severe SARS-CoV-2 infection. One entry per CDR3 protein results from TCRdb running MiXCR on the 5' RACE reads. This sample carries fewer than 50,000 distinct CDR3 sequences, more than 6.5% of them seen once, and the ten largest clones take 7% to 10%. This clonotype came up a few times. The CDR3 consists of 14 residues. Germline V gene data show CDR1 as KGHSH and CDR2 as LQKENI. The V end was cut by 0 bases, the J end by 4 bases, with 9 bases between. The sequence was obtained from an adult who was a healthcare worker with PCR-confirmed SARS-CoV-2 infection or an uninfected control (not recorded which). Specimen: whole blood. This chain joins TRBV18 and TRBJ2-5; D tentatively fits TRBD1 or TRBD2 (5 bases each). The chain's CDR3 is CASSPPRDAETQYF. The CDR3 DNA follows: TGTGCCAGCTCACCACCCCGGGACGCAGAGACCCAGTACTTC. Supplemented by reference TRBV18 and TRBJ2-5, the full variable domain reads NAGVMQNPRHLVRRRGQEARLRCSPMKGHSHVYWYRQLPEEGLKFMVYLQKENIIDESGMPKERFSAEFPKEGPSILRIQQVVRGDSAAYFCASSPPRDAETQYFGPGTRLLVL.